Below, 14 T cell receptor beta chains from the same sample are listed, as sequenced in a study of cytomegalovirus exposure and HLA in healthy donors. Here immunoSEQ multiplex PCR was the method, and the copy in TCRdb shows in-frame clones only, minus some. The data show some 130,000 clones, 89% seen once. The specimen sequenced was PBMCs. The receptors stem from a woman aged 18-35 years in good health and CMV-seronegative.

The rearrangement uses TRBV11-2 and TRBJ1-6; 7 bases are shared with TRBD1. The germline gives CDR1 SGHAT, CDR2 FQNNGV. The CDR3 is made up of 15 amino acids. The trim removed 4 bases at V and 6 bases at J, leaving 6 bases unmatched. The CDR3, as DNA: TGTGCCAGCAGCTCACGACAGGGACTTAATTCACCCCTCCACTTT. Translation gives CASSSRQGLNSPLHF.

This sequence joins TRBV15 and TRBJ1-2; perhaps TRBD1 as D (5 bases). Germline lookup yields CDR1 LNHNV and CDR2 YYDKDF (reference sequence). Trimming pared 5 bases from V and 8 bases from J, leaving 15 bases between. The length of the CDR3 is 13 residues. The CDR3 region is CATSVSGSHGYTF. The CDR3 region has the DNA TGTGCCACCAGCGTCTCAGGGTCTCACGGCTACACCTTC. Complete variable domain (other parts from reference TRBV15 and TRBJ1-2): DAMVIQNPRYQVTQFGKPVTLSCSQTLNHNVMYWYQQKSSQAPKLLFHYYDKDFNNEADTPDNFQSRRPNTSFCFLDIRSPGLGDTAMYLCATSVSGSHGYTFGSGTRLTVV.

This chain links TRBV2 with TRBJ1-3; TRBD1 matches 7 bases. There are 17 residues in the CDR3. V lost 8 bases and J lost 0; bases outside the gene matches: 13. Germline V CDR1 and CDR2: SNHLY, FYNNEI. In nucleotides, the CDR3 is TGTGCCAGCTTGGGAGTCGGGACAGCGAACTCTGGAAACACCATATATTTT. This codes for CASLGVGTANSGNTIYF.

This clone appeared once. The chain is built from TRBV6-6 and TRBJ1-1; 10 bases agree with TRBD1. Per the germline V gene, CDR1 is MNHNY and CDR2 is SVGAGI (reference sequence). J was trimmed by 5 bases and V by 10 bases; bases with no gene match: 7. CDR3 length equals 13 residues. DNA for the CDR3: TGTGCCACCGAGACAGGGGGCAGAACTGAAGCTTTCTTT. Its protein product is CATETGGRTEAFF.

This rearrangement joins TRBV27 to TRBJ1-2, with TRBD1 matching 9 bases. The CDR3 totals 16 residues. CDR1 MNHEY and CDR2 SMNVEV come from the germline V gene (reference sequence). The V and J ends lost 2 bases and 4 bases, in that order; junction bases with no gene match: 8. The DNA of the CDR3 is TGTGCCAGCAGTTTAATTCTCGGACAGGGGACCTATGGCTACACCTTC. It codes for CASSLILGQGTYGYTF.

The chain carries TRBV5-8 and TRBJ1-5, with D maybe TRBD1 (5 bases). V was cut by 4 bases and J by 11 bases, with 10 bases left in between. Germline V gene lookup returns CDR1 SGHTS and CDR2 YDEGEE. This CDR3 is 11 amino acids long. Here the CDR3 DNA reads TGTGCCAGCAGCGTGACAGTGGCCCAGCATTTT. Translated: CASSVTVAQHF.

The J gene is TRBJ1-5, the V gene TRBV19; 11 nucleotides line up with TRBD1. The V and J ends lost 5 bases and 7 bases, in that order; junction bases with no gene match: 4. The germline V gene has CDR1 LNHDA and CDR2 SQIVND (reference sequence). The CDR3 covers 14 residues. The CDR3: CASSGQGAGQPQHF. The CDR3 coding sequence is TGTGCCAGTAGTGGACAGGGGGCGGGCCAGCCCCAGCATTTT.

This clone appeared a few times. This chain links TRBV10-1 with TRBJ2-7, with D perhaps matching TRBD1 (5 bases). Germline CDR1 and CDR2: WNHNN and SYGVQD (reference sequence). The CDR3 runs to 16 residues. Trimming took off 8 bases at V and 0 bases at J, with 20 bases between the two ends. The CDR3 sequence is CASFTQRTPSSYEQYF. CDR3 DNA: TGCGCCAGCTTTACCCAAAGGACACCGAGCTCCTACGAGCAGTACTTC.

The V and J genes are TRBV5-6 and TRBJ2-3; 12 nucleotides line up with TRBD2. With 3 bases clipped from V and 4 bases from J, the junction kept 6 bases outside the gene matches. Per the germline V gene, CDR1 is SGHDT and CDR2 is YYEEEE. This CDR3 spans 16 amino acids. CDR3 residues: CASSWSSGGESDTQYF. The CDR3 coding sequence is TGTGCCAGCAGCTGGTCTAGCGGGGGGGAGTCAGATACGCAGTATTTT.

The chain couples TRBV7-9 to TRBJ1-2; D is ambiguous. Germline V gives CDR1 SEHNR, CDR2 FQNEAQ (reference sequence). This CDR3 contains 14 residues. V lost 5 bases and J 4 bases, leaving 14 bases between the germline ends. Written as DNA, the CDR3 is TGTGCCAGCAGCCAACCGGGTCTAATCTATGGCTACACCTTC. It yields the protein CASSQPGLIYGYTF.

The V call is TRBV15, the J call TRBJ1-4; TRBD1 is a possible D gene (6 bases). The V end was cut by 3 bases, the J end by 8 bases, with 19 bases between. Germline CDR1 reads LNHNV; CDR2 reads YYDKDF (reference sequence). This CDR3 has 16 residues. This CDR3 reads CATSSLQGTIREKLFF. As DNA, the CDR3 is TGTGCCACCAGCAGCTTACAGGGTACCATTAGGGAAAAACTGTTTTTT. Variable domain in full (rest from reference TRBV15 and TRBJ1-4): DAMVIQNPRYQVTQFGKPVTLSCSQTLNHNVMYWYQQKSSQAPKLLFHYYDKDFNNEADTPDNFQSRRPNTSFCFLDIRSPGLGDTAMYLCATSSLQGTIREKLFFGSGTQLSVL.

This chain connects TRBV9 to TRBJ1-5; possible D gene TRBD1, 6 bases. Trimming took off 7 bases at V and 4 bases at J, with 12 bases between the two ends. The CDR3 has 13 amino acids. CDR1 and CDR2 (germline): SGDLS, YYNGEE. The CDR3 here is CASGDTGNQPQHF. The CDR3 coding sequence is TGTGCCAGCGGCGATACAGGGAATCAGCCCCAGCATTTT.

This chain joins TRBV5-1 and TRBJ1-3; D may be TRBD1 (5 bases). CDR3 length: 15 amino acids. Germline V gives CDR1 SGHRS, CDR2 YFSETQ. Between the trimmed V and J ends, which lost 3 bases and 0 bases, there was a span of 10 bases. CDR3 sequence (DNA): TGCGCCAGCAGCTCGGGGGGTCACTCTGGAAACACCATATATTTT. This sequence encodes CASSSGGHSGNTIYF.

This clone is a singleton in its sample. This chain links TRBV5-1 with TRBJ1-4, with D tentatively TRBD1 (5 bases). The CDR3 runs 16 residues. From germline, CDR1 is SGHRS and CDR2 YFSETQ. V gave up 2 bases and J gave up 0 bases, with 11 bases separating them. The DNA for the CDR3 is TGCGCCAGCAGCTTTGGGGCGACGGCAACTAATGAAAAACTGTTTTTT. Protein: CASSFGATATNEKLFF. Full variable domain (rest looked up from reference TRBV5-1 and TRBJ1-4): KAGVTQTPRYLIKTRGQQVTLSCSPISGHRSVSWYQQTPGQGLQFLFEYFSETQRNKGNFPGRFSGRQFSNSRSEMNVSTLELGDSALYLCASSFGATATNEKLFFGSGTQLSVL.